Reported below is one T cell receptor beta chain. The data belong to a study of molecular identifiers for immune sequencing clone quantification. In the study overall: Five portions were made in replicates from RNA of approximately 22,000 or 94,000 naive CD8 cells, and four underwent sequencing.

V shed 0 bases and J 2 bases; nucleotides not matched to a gene: 3. This CDR3 is built from 15 residues. The germline gives CDR1 MGHRA, CDR2 YSYEKL. TCRdb re-derived calls from the PCR reads in MiXCR, one entry per CDR3 protein. In the table there are under 350,000 distinct CDR3 sequences, roughly a quarter of which are singletons. This receptor was identified in a human donor in good health. Some libraries in this study had Jurkat cell RNA spiked in. V usage is TRBV4-1 and J usage is TRBJ2-5; 7 bases agree with TRBD1. The sequencing sample was made of naive CD8+ T cells from blood, with Jurkat cell RNA spiked in. The subset here: FACS-sorted CD8+CD4-CCR7+CD45RA+ naive T cells. CDR3 amino acids: CASSQEGTEQETQYF. The CDR3 DNA sequence: TGCGCCAGCAGCCAAGAAGGGACAGAACAAGAGACCCAGTACTTC.